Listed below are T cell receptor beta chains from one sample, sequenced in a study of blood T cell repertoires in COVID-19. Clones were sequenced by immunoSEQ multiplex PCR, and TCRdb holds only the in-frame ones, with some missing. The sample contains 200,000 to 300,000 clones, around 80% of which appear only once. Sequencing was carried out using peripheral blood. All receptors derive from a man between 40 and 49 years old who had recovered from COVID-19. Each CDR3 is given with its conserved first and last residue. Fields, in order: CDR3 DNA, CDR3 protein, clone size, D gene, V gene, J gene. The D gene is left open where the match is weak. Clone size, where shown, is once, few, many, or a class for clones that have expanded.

TGTGCCAGCAGTTACTGGACACCTCCCCAGTTCTTC	CASSYWTPPQFF	.	.	TRBV6-2/TRBV6-3	TRBJ2-1
TGTGCCAGCAGTTACGATGAGGGTAGCACTGAAGCTTTCTTT	CASSYDEGSTEAFF	.	.	TRBV6-2/TRBV6-3	TRBJ1-1
TGCGCCAGCAGCCTCTTCATGGACAGGGTTTATGGCTACACCTTC	CASSLFMDRVYGYTF	once	TRBD1	TRBV5-1	TRBJ1-2
TGTGCCAGCACCCGGACAGGGGGCGTCGGTACCGGGGAGCTGTTTTTT	CASTRTGGVGTGELFF	.	TRBD1	TRBV3-1/TRBV3-2	TRBJ2-2
TGTGCCATCAAGCGACAGGGTTCCTACGAGCAGTACTTC	CAIKRQGSYEQYF	.	TRBD1	TRBV10-3	TRBJ2-7
TGTGCCAGCAGCTTAGCGGGAAGGGGTTATGGCTACACCTTC	CASSLAGRGYGYTF	.	.	TRBV7-9	TRBJ1-2
TGTGCCAGCAGCGTGAGTAACACTGAAGCTTTCTTT	CASSVSNTEAFF	.	.	TRBV7-9	TRBJ1-1
TGCGCCAGCAGCCTGATGACAGGGGACACTGAAGCTTTCTTT	CASSLMTGDTEAFF	.	TRBD1	TRBV5-1	TRBJ1-1
TGTGCCATATCACAGGGGGCGGGAGAGACCCAGTACTTC	CAISQGAGETQYF	.	TRBD1	TRBV10-3	TRBJ2-5
TGTGCCAGCAGCGTAAGAACAGATGGTCGGACAGATACGCAGTATTTT	CASSVRTDGRTDTQYF	.	.	TRBV9	TRBJ2-3
TGTGCCAGCAGCCGCAAAGGGACAGCGAACACTGAAGCTTTCTTT	CASSRKGTANTEAFF	.	TRBD1	TRBV7-9	TRBJ1-1
TGCGCCAGCAGCTTAGGACAGGGCTTAGCCAAAAACATTCAGTACTTC	CASSLGQGLAKNIQYF	.	TRBD1	TRBV5-1	TRBJ2-4
TGCAGCGTTGACTCCGACAGGAGCCCAAACACCGGGGAGCTGTTTTTT	CSVDSDRSPNTGELFF	.	.	TRBV29-1	TRBJ2-2
TGTGCCAGCAGCCCCACCCAGGGGTTGGCCGGGGAGCTGTTTTTT	CASSPTQGLAGELFF	.	.	TRBV5-4	TRBJ2-2
TGCAGCGTCGAAAGAGGGGGCTCCTACAATGAGCAGTTCTTC	CSVERGGSYNEQFF	.	.	TRBV29-1	TRBJ2-1
TGTGCCAGCAGCTCCCCACAGGGGTTTGGAAACATTCAGTACTTC	CASSSPQGFGNIQYF	.	TRBD1	TRBV7-9	TRBJ2-4
TGTGCCAGCAGCTTACCCGGGACAAACCCGGCGAATGAGCAGTTCTTC	CASSLPGTNPANEQFF	.	.	TRBV5-4	TRBJ2-1
TGTGCCAGCAGCACACAGGGGGCCCGCAATCAGCCCCAGCATTTT	CASSTQGARNQPQHF	.	TRBD1	TRBV11-3	TRBJ1-5
TGTGCCAGCAGTTACTCGAGACAGGGCCAAGAGACCCAGTACTTC	CASSYSRQGQETQYF	.	TRBD1	TRBV6-2/TRBV6-3	TRBJ2-5
TGTGCCAGCAGTGAACACCAGGGGGGAGGCTACGAGCAGTACTTC	CASSEHQGGGYEQYF	.	.	TRBV25-1	TRBJ2-7